This TCR beta chain originates from a study of cytomegalovirus exposure and HLA in healthy donors. CDR3 length equals 14 residues. With 9 bases removed from V and 1 base from J, the gap between germline ends came to 16 bases. Germline V gene lookup returns CDR1 SNHLY and CDR2 FYNNEI. PCR used 60 Vbeta primers and 13 Jbeta primers. The assay was immunoSEQ multiplex PCR, and TCRdb's table has in-frame clones only and misses some. The sample includes more than 200,000 clones, more than 75% seen only once; the top ten take 5.5% to 7.5%. This chain connects TRBV2 to TRBJ2-7; D is perhaps TRBD2 (5 bases). The receptor was isolated from a man aged 40-49 years in good health and CMV-seropositive. The sample consisted of PBMCs. The CDR3 region has the DNA TGTGCCAGTGAAGCGGCTCCCCGGTCCTACGAGCAGTACGTC. Translation: CASEAAPRSYEQYV.